This passage covers 24 T cell receptor beta chains from one sample sequenced in a study of siplizumab effects on memory and regulatory T cells. Repertoires were generated with immunoSEQ multiplex PCR, while TCRdb's copy carries only in-frame clones and drops some. The sample consists of around 83,000 clones, 85% to 90% of them appearing once. Sample: CD4+ T cells sorted from blood. All receptors come from a human donor in good health.

A single count supports this clone. The chain uses TRBV6-5 and TRBJ1-6; D unclear. The CDR3 has 14 amino acids. Germline V gene sequence: CDR1 MNHEY, CDR2 SVGAGI. Trimming shortened V by 4 bases and J by 10 bases, and 14 bases separated the two germline ends. The CDR3 DNA follows: TGTGCCAGCAGTTGGACGCCGAACGGGTCACCCCTCCACTTT. The encoded protein is CASSWTPNGSPLHF.

This sequence joins TRBV5-1 and TRBJ2-7; 10 nucleotides line up with TRBD1. The CDR3 runs 14 residues. Germline V gene data show CDR1 as SGHRS and CDR2 as YFSETQ. V was clipped by 2 bases and J by 5 bases; unmatched bases: 4. The CDR3 sequence is CASSLDRGLDEQYF. CDR3 DNA sequence: TGCGCCAGCAGCTTAGACAGGGGGCTCGACGAGCAGTACTTC.

The V gene is TRBV27, the J gene TRBJ2-7, with D perhaps TRBD1 (6 bases). This CDR3 comprises 13 residues. The V gene's germline CDR1 is MNHEY and CDR2 SMNVEV (reference sequence). V was pared by 2 bases and J by 6 bases, with 11 bases between. The CDR3 region has the DNA TGTGCCAGCAGTTTACTCCTCAGGGGCGAGCAGTACTTC. Translation gives CASSLLLRGEQYF.

The chain couples TRBV15 to TRBJ1-2; 9 bases agree with TRBD1. V dropped 0 bases and J dropped 7; count of bases not matched to a gene: 9. The CDR3 is made up of 16 amino acids. Germline CDR1 is LNHNV and CDR2 is YYDKDF (reference sequence). The CDR3 DNA reads as TGTGCCACCAGCAGAGATAACATACAGGGGGCGGTTGGCTACACCTTC. Amino acids: CATSRDNIQGAVGYTF.

The chain links TRBV2 to TRBJ2-4, with 8 bases matching TRBD1. Per germline, CDR1 SNHLY and CDR2 FYNNEI. This CDR3 is built from 17 residues. V lost 6 bases, J lost 2 bases, and 12 bases stayed unmatched. CDR3 residues: CASRARDRRRTKNIQYF. The CDR3 nucleotides read TGTGCCAGCAGGGCCCGGGACAGGCGGAGGACCAAAAACATTCAGTACTTC.

The CDR3 sequence is CASSLGTEKLFF. The CDR3 coding sequence is TGTGCCAGCAGTCTTGGGACAGAAAAACTGTTTTTT. The chain has TRBV25-1 and TRBJ1-4, with D possibly TRBD1 on 6 matching bases. The CDR3 consists of 12 residues. The germline V gene has CDR1 MGHDK and CDR2 SYGVNS. The germline V and J ends were trimmed by 5 bases and 8 bases, with 9 bases remaining between them.

This chain joins TRBV5-1 and TRBJ2-4; D possibly matches TRBD1 or TRBD2 (5 bases each). The CDR3 extends over 17 amino acids. Germline assignment: CDR1 SGHRS and CDR2 YFSETQ. V was trimmed by 0 bases and J by 5 bases, leaving 18 bases between them. DNA of the CDR3: TGCGCCAGCAGCTTGGAGGGACGGATGAATAGCCAAAACATTCAGTACTTC. Its protein product is CASSLEGRMNSQNIQYF.

The V call is TRBV7-9, the J call TRBJ1-1; 8 bases fit TRBD1. Germline lookup yields CDR1 SEHNR and CDR2 FQNEAQ (reference sequence). The CDR3 contains 15 residues. With 5 bases clipped from V and 3 bases from J, the junction kept 8 bases outside the gene matches. In DNA form, the CDR3 reads TGTGCCAGCAGCCCAAGCGGACAGGGATACACTGAAGCTTTCTTT. It yields the protein CASSPSGQGYTEAFF.

CDR3 in amino acids: CASSKTGGLWKLFF. The CDR3 bases are TGTGCCAGCAGCAAGACAGGGGGTTTATGGAAACTGTTTTTT. The chain uses TRBV7-8 and TRBJ1-4, with 9 positions matching TRBD1. The length of the CDR3 is 14 residues. Germline trimming cut 5 bases from V and 11 bases from J; bases unmatched to any gene: 9. CDR1 and CDR2 (germline): SGHVS, FQNEAQ.

This clone was seen once. The gene calls are TRBV7-3 and TRBJ2-3, with 9 bases fitting TRBD2. This CDR3 contains 16 residues. Germline V lookup: CDR1 SGHTA, CDR2 FQGTGA. V trimming: 8 bases; J trimming: 2 bases; junction bases outside the gene matches: 11. CDR3 nucleotides: TGTGCCAGCGCCAAAAGGCTAGCGGGACCCACAGATACGCAGTATTTT. It yields the protein CASAKRLAGPTDTQYF.

J is TRBJ2-1 and V is TRBV11-2; possibly TRBD2 for D (6 bases). The CDR3 totals 16 residues. V gave up 1 base and J gave up 3 bases, with 13 bases separating them. CDR1 is SGHAT and CDR2 is FQNNGV in the germline V gene. CDR3 in amino acids: CASSLVSGNYYNEQFF. In DNA, the CDR3 is TGTGCCAGCAGCTTAGTTAGCGGAAACTACTACAATGAGCAGTTCTTC.

The V and J genes are TRBV21-1 and TRBJ2-7; TRBD1, the table's D call, was not compared with the DNA. TRBV21-1 is marked as a pseudogene. CDR3 length: 16 amino acids. The CDR3 reads CASSPPRGTGSYEQYF. The CDR3 bases are TGTGCCAGCAGCCCCCCCCGGGGGACAGGGTCATACGAGCAGTACTTC.

The chain employs TRBV28 and TRBJ2-7, with TRBD1 identical over 9 bases. This CDR3 comprises 14 residues. Losses at the gene ends were 6 bases for V and 2 bases for J; bases not matched to a gene: 5. Germline V gene lookup returns CDR1 MDHEN and CDR2 SYDVKM. CDR3 DNA sequence: TGTGCCAGCAGAGGACAGGGGAGCCCCTACGAGCAGTACTTC. Amino acids: CASRGQGSPYEQYF.

CDR3 nucleotide sequence: TGCGCCAGCAGCCAAGTAGGGGTCTCTGGAAACACCATATATTTT. Residues: CASSQVGVSGNTIYF. The gene calls are TRBV4-1 and TRBJ1-3; D is possibly TRBD1 (5 bases). The CDR3 covers 15 residues. Trimming shortened V by 1 base and J by 0 bases, and 7 bases separated the two germline ends. Germline CDR1 reads MGHRA; CDR2 reads YSYEKL.

This chain uses TRBV7-2 with TRBJ1-2; 11 bases agree with TRBD1. From germline, CDR1 is SGHTA and CDR2 FQGNSA. This CDR3 is 15 amino acids long. Trimming removed 5 bases from V and 2 bases from J; junction bases left unmatched: 4. The CDR3 region is CASSPGQGENYGYTF. CDR3 nucleotide sequence: TGTGCCAGCAGCCCGGGACAGGGGGAAAACTATGGCTACACCTTC.

The chain combines TRBV27 with TRBJ2-3; 7 nucleotides agree with TRBD1. Germline V gene sequence: CDR1 MNHEY, CDR2 SMNVEV (reference sequence). This CDR3 comprises 15 residues. With V trimmed by 0 bases and J by 2 bases, 2 bases remained unmatched. CDR3 sequence (DNA): TGTGCCAGCAGTTTATCCGGGACAGCCACAGATACGCAGTATTTT. Protein: CASSLSGTATDTQYF.

The chain has TRBV5-4 and TRBJ1-2; 10 bases align to TRBD1. From germline, CDR1 is SGHNT and CDR2 YYREEE (reference sequence). This CDR3 spans 14 amino acids. The ends lost 2 bases at V and 4 bases at J; junction bases unmatched: 2. The CDR3 region is CASSFRTGGYGYTF. In DNA, the CDR3 is TGTGCCAGCAGCTTTCGGACAGGGGGCTATGGCTACACCTTC. The full variable domain, its missing parts supplied by reference TRBV5-4 and TRBJ1-2, is ETGVTQSPTHLIKTRGQQVTLRCSSQSGHNTVSWYQQALGQGPQFIFQYYREEENGRGNFPPRFSGLQFPNYSSELNVNALELDDSALYLCASSFRTGGYGYTFGSGTRLTVV.

The V and J genes are TRBV2 and TRBJ2-2; 8 nucleotides align to TRBD2. Trimming removed 7 bases from V and 6 bases from J; junction bases left unmatched: 10. CDR1 and CDR2 (germline): SNHLY, FYNNEI. The CDR3 contains 15 residues. The CDR3 bases are TGTGCCAGCACCGCCGGGACTAGACGCGCCGGGGAGCTGTTTTTT. Translating gives CASTAGTRRAGELFF.

The genes are TRBV21-1 and TRBJ2-7; the table's D call of TRBD2 was not tested on the DNA. TRBV21-1 is annotated as a pseudogene. This CDR3 comprises 14 residues. This CDR3 reads CASDIGLNSYEQYF. DNA of the CDR3: TGTGCCAGCGATATCGGACTTAACTCCTACGAGCAGTACTTC.

V gene TRBV19 combines with J gene TRBJ2-7; a weak D match, TRBD1 (6 bases). The germline gives CDR1 LNHDA, CDR2 SQIVND (reference sequence). This CDR3 spans 14 amino acids. The germline V and J ends were trimmed by 5 bases and 0 bases, with 11 bases remaining between them. In DNA form, the CDR3 reads TGTGCCAGTAGTCTCGACAGGTTCTCCTACGAGCAGTACTTC. This encodes CASSLDRFSYEQYF.

The V call is TRBV7-4, the J call TRBJ2-7; possibly TRBD1 for D (5 bases). The ends were cut back, 5 bases at V and 5 bases at J, with 16 bases in the middle. CDR3 length equals 14 residues. Germline CDR1 and CDR2: SGHVT and SQSDAQ. The CDR3 DNA follows: TGTGCCAGCAGCCCGGCCGCAGGGCCCCACGAGCAGTACTTC. Residues: CASSPAAGPHEQYF.

This clone was recorded once. The CDR3 sequence: CASSRDRGRETQYF. The CDR3 DNA reads TGTGCCAGTAGCCGGGACAGGGGACGGGAGACCCAGTACTTC. The chain carries TRBV19 and TRBJ2-5; the match to TRBD1 covers 10 bases. Germline V lookup: CDR1 LNHDA, CDR2 SQIVND (reference sequence). This CDR3 spans 14 amino acids. V trimming: 6 bases; J trimming: 5 bases; junction bases outside the gene matches: 6.

CDR3 sequence (DNA): TGTGCCAGCAGCTCAAATAATGCGGCAGATACGCAGTATTTT. Its protein product is CASSSNNAADTQYF. V usage is TRBV7-8 and J usage is TRBJ2-3; no definite D call. This CDR3 has 14 amino acids. The germline V gene encodes CDR1 SGHVS and CDR2 FQNEAQ. The ends were cut back, 4 bases at V and 4 bases at J, with 12 bases in the middle.

This chain joins TRBV20-1 and TRBJ1-2; possibly TRBD1 for D (5 bases). CDR3 length equals 11 residues. The V and J ends lost 3 bases and 3 bases respectively, with 5 bases between them. Germline V lookup: CDR1 DFQATT, CDR2 SNEGSKA (reference sequence). The CDR3 spells CSARTDYGYTF. In DNA form, the CDR3 reads TGCAGTGCTAGGACAGACTATGGCTACACCTTC.